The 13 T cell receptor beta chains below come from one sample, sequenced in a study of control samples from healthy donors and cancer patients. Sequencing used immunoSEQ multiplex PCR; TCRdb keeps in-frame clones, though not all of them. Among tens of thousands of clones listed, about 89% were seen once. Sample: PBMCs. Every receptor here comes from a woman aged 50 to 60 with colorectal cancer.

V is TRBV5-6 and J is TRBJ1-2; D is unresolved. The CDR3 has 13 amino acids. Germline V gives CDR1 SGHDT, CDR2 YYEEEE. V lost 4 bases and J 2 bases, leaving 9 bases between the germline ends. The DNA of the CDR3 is TGTGCCAGCAGCCCCGGCACCAACTATGGCTACACCTTC. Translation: CASSPGTNYGYTF.

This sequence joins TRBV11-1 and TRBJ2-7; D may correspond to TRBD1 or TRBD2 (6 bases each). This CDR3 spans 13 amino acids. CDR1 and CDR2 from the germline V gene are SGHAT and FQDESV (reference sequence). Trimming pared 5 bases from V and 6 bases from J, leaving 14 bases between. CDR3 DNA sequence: TGTGCCAGCAGCGGCGGGACACTTGGCGAGCAGTACGTC. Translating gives CASSGGTLGEQYV.

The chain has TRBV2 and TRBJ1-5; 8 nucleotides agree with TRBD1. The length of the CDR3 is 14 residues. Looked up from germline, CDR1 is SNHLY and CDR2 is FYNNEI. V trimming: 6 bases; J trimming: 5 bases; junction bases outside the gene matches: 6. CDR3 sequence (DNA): TGTGCCAGCAGCCCGGACAGGGAGGATCAGCCCCAGCATTTT. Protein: CASSPDREDQPQHF.

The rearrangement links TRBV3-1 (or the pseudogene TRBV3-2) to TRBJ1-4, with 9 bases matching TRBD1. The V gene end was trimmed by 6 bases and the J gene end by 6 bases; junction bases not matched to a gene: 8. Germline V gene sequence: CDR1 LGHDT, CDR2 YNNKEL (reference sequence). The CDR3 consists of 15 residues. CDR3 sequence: CASRATGQGYEKLFF. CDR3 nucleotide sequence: TGTGCCAGCAGGGCTACGGGACAGGGCTATGAAAAACTGTTTTTT.

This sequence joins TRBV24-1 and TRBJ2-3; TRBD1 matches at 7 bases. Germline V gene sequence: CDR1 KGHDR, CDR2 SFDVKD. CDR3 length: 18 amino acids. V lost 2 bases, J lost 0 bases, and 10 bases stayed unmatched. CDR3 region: CATSDWRTGTESTDTQYF. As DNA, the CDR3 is TGTGCCACCAGTGATTGGAGAACCGGGACAGAAAGCACAGATACGCAGTATTTT.

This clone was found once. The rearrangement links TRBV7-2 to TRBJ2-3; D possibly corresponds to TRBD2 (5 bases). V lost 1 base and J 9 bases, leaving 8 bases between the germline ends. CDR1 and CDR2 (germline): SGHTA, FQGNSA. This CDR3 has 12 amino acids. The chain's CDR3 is CASSLVLATQYF. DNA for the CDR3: TGTGCCAGCAGCTTAGTCCTAGCCACGCAGTATTTT.

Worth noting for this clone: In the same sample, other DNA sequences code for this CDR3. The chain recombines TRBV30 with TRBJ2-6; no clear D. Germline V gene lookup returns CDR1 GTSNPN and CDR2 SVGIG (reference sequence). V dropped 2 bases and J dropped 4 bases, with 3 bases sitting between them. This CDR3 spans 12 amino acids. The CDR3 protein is CAWSSGANVLTF. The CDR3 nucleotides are TGTGCCTGGAGTTCCGGGGCCAACGTCCTGACTTTC.

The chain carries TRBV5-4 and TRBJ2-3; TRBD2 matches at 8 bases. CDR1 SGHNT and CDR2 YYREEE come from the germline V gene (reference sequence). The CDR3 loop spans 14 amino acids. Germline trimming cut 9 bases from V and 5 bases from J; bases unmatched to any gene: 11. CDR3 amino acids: CATSGPPLGDTQYF. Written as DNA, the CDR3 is TGTGCCACTAGCGGGCCACCCTTGGGAGATACGCAGTATTTT.

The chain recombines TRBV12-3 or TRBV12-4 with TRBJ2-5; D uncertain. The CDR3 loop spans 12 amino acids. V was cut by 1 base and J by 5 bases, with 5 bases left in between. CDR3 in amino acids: CASSLGSETQYF. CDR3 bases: TGTGCCAGCAGTTTAGGCAGCGAGACCCAGTACTTC.

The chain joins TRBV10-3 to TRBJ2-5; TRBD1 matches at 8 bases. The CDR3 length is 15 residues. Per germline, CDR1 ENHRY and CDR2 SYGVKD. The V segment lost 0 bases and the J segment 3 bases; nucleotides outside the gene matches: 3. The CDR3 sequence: CAISESKQGEETQYF. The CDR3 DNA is TGTGCCATCAGTGAGTCGAAACAGGGGGAAGAGACCCAGTACTTC.

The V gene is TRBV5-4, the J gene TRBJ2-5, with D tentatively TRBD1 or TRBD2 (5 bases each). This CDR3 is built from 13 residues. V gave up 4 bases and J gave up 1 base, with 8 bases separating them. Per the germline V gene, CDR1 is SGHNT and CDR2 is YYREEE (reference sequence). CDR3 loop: CASSKGTQETQYF. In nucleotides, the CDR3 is TGTGCCAGCAGCAAGGGGACCCAAGAGACCCAGTACTTC.

CDR3 DNA sequence: TGTGCCAGCAGCCCCGGACAGGGGGTAATTGAGACCCAGTACTTC. It encodes CASSPGQGVIETQYF. V usage is TRBV7-7 and J usage is TRBJ2-5; TRBD1 aligns across 10 bases. This CDR3 contains 15 residues. In germline, CDR1 is SSHAT, CDR2 FNYEAQ (reference sequence). Unmatched junction bases numbered 8, after V lost 5 bases and J lost 5 bases.

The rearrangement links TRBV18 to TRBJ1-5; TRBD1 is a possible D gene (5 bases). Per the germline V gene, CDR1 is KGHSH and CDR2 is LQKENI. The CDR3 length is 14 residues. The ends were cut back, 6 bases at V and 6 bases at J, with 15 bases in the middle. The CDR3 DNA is TGTGCCAGCTCTCCAGACCGTACAGGTCAGCCCCAGCATTTT. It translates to CASSPDRTGQPQHF.